Sequencing of this T cell receptor beta chain was carried out in a study of human T cells and chemical hapten exposure. The overall study: Patients, predominantly female, presented with alopecia areata, totalis or universalis. General observations from the study: The study found that DPC sensitization did not change TCRs above 1 in 1000 frequency. Significantly greater numbers of large CDR3 similarity clusters came from expanded TCRs than from controls.

The sample holds many counts of this clonotype. The antigen remains undetermined. CDR3 length: 12 residues. CDR1 is SGHVS and CDR2 is FQNEAQ in the germline V gene. V was pared by 2 bases and J by 7 bases, with 7 bases between. Specified time point: pre-sensitization, week 0. Treatment specified: therapeutic diphenylcyclopropenone sensitization with weekly scalp DPC. Total RNA was extracted from unfractionated whole blood. TCRdb re-analysed the RACE reads in MiXCR, keeping a single row per CDR3 protein. Of about 120,000 distinct CDR3 sequences listed, roughly 13% are singletons. The clonotype comes from a woman aged 18-30 years with alopecia areata. Some clones in this sample may be carry-over from other donors' samples. The sequencing here drew on whole blood, taken in connection with sensitization to the hapten diphenylcyclopropenone (DPC). The chain employs TRBV7-8 and TRBJ2-3; D is unclear. The CDR3, as DNA: TGTGCCAGCAGCTTACTGTTTCATACGCAGTATTTT. This sequence encodes CASSLLFHTQYF.